This entry features one TCR beta chain sequence. Its specificity is not known. This sample was taken from a study of T cells in Graves' hyperthyroidism and ophthalmopathy. Study-level results: The model's output predicted ophthalmopathy at a median of 6.5 months prior to onset.

TCR beta CDR3 sequences were amplified from RNA transcripts. First-round RT-PCR with HTBI primers amplified the TCR CDR3 region. TCRdb itself ran the multiplex PCR reads through MiXCR, one entry per CDR3 protein. The table shows under 400,000 distinct CDR3 sequences, with approximately 15% occurring only once. Sampled blood dates from first hyperthyroidism diagnosis, and it precedes any ophthalmopathy symptoms. The CDR3 extends over 15 amino acids. V gave up 1 base and J gave up 1 base, with 10 bases separating them. CDR1 is LGHNA, CDR2 YNFKEQ, per germline. The clonotype was recovered from a young woman with Graves' hyperthyroidism that later progressed to Graves' ophthalmopathy. The specimen sequenced was blood. V is TRBV4-2 and J is TRBJ1-1; possible D gene TRBD1, 6 bases. The CDR3 region has the DNA TGTGCCAGCAGCCAAGTATGGGGACAGAACACTGAAGCTTTCTTT. Its protein product is CASSQVWGQNTEAFF.